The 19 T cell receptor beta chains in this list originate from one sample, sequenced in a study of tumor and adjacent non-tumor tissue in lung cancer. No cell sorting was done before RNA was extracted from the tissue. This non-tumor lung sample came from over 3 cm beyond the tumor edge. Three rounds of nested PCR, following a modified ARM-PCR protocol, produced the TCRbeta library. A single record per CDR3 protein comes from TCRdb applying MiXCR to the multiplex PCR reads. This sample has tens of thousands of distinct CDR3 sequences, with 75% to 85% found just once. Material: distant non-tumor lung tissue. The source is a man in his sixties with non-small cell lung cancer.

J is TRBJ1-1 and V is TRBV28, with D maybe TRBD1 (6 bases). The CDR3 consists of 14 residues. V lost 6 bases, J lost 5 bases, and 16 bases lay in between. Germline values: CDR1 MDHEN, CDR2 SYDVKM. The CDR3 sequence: CASRSGDLTTEAFF. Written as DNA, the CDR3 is TGTGCCAGCAGGTCAGGGGACCTGACTACTGAAGCTTTCTTT. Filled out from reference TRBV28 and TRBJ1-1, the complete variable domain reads DVKVTQSSRYLVKRTGEKVFLECVQDMDHENMFWYRQDPGLGLRLIYFSYDVKMKEKGDIPEGYSVSREKKERFSLILESASTNQTSMYLCASRSGDLTTEAFFGQGTRLTVV.

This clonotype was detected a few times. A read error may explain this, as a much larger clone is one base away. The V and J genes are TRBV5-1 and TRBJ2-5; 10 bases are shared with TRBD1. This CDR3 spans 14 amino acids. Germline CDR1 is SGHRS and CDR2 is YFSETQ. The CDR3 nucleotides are TGCGCCAGCAGCCCACGGACAGGGGGAGAGGCCCAGTACTTC. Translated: CASSPRTGGEAQYF.

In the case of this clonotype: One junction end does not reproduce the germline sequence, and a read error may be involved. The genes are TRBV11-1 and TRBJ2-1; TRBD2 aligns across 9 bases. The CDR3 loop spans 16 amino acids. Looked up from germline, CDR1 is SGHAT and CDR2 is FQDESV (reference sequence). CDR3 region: CANSPGARGGYNEQFF. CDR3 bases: TGTGCCAACAGTCCAGGGGCGCGGGGGGGATACAATGAACAGTTCTTC.

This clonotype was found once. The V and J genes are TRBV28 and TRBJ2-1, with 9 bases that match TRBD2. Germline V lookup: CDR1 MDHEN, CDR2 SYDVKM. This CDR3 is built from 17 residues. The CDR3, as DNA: TGTGTCAGAAGTTTCAGGGCGGGACTAGCAGAATACAATGAGCAGTTCTTC. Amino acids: CVRSFRAGLAEYNEQFF.

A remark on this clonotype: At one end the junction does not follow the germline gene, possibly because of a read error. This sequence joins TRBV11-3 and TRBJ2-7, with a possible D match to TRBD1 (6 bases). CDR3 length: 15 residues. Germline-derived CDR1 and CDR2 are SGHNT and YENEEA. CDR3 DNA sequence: TGTGTCAGCAGCCCTCCGGGACATGGGGCTCGGGAGCAGTACTTC. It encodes CVSSPPGHGAREQYF.

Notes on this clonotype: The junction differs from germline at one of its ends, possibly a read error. CDR3 sequence: CAGSSYPLAKNIKYF. In nucleotides, the CDR3 is TGTGCCGGCAGTTCATACCCCCTAGCCAAAAACATTAAGTACTTC. The chain is built from TRBV28 and TRBJ2-4; possible D gene TRBD2, 5 bases. This CDR3 spans 15 amino acids. Germline-derived CDR1 and CDR2 are MDHEN and SYDVKM.

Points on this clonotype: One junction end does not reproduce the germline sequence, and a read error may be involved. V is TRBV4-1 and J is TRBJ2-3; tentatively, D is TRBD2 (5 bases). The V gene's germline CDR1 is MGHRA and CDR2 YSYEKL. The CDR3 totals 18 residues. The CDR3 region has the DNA TGCGCCGGCAGCCAAGCCTCACTAGGCGGAAGATTCACTGATACGCAGTATTTT. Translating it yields CAGSQASLGGRFTDTQYF.

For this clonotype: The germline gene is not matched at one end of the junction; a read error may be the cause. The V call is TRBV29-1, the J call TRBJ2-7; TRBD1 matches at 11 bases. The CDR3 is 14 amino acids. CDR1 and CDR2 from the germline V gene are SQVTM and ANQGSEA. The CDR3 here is CSVGGTGGTYEQYF. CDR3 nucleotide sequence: TGCAGCGTTGGAGGGACAGGGGGTACCTACGAGCAATACTTC.

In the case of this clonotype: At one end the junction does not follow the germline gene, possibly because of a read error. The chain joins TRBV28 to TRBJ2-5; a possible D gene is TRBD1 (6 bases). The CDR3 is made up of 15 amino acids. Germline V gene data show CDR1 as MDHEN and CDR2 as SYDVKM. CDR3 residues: CASRVLVTGGETQYF. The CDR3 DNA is TGTGCTAGCAGGGTTCTGGTGACAGGAGGAGAGACCCAGTACTTC.

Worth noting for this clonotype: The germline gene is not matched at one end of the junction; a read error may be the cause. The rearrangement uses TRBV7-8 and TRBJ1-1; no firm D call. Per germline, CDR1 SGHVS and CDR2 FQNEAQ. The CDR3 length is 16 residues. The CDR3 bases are TGTGCCAGCACCTTATCGATTACACCCATGAACACTGAAGCTTTCTTT. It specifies CASTLSITPMNTEAFF.

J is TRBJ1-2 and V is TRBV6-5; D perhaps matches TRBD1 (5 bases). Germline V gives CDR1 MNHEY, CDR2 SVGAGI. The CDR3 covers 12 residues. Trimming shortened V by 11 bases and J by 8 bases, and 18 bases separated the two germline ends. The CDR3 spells CAGSSTENGYTF. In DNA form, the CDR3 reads TGTGCCGGGAGTTCGACAGAGAACGGCTACACCTTC.

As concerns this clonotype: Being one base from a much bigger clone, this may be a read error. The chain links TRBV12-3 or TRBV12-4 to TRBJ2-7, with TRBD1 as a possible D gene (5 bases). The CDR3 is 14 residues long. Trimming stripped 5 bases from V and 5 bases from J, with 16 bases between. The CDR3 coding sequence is TGTGCCAGCAGTGGACATGGTCTGGATAACGAGCAGTACTTC. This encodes CASSGHGLDNEQYF.

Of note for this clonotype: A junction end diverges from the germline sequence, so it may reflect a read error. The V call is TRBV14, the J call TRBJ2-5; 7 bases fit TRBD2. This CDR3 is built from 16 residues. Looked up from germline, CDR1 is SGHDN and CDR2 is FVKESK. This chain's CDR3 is CASSRWTNGRQGTQYF. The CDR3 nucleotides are TGTGCCAGCAGTCGCTGGACTAACGGGAGGCAAGGGACCCAGTACTTC. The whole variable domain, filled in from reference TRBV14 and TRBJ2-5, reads EAGVTQFPSHSVIEKGQTVTLRCDPISGHDNLYWYRRVMGKEIKFLLHFVKESKQDESGMPNNRFLAERTGGTYSTLKVQPAELEDSGVYFCASSRWTNGRQGTQYFGPGTRLLVL.

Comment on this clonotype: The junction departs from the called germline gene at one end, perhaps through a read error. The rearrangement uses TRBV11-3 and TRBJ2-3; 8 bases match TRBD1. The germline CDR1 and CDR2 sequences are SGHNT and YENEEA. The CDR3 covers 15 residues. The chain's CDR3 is CAGSPGGVGTDIQYF. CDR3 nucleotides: TGTGCCGGCAGCCCAGGGGGCGTGGGCACAGATATTCAGTATTTT. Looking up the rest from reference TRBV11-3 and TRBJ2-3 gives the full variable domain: EAGVVQSPRYKIIEKKQPVAFWCNPISGHNTLYWYLQNLGQGPELLIRYENEEAVDDSQLPKDRFSAERLKGVDSTLKIQPAELGDSAVYLCAGSPGGVGTDIQYFGPGTRLTVL.

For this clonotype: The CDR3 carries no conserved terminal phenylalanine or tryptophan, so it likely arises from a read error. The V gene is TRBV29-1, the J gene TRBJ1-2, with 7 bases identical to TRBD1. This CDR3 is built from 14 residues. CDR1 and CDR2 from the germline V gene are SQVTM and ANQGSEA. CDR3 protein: CGAVGDSLSYGYTL. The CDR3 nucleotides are TGCGGCGCCGTCGGGGACAGCCTTTCCTATGGCTACACCCTC.

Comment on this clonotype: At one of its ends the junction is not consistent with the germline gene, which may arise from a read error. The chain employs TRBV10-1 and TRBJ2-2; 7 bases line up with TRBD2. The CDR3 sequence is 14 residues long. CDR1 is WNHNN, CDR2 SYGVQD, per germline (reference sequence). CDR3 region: CASGESGGAGELFF. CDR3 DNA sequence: TGCGCCAGCGGTGAGTCGGGAGGAGCCGGGGAGCTTTTTTTT.

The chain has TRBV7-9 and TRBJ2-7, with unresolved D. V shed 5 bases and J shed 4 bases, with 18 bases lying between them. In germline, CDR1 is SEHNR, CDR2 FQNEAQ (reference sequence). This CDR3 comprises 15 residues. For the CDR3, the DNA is TGTGCCAGCAGCACCCTATTGACCGGCGGTTACGAGCAGTACTTC. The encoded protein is CASSTLLTGGYEQYF.

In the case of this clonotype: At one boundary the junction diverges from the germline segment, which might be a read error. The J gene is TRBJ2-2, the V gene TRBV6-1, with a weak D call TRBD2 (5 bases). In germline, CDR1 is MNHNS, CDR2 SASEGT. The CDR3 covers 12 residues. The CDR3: CASPNSTGELLF. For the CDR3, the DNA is TGTGCCAGCCCTAACTCCACCGGGGAGCTGTTATTT.

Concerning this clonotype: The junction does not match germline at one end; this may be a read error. The CDR3 DNA reads TGTGCCAGCAATGAACTGGACTATGGCTACACCTTC. Protein sequence: CASNELDYGYTF. The chain links TRBV6-1 to TRBJ1-2, with unresolved D. CDR1 MNHNS and CDR2 SASEGT come from the germline V gene. This CDR3 has 12 residues.